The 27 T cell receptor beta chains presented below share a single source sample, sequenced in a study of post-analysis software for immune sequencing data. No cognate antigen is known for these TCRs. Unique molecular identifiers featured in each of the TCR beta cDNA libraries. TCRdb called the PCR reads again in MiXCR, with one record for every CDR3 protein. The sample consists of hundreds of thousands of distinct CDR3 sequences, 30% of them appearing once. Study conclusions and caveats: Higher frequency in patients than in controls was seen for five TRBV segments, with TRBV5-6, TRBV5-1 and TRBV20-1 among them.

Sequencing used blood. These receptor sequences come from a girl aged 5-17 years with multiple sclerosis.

As DNA, the CDR3 is TGCAGTGCTCCCCGGCCTAGCGGGAGGGGTGATACGCAGTATTTT. It translates to CSAPRPSGRGDTQYF. The rearrangement uses TRBV20-1 and TRBJ2-3, with 12 bases matching TRBD2. Germline loops: CDR1 DFQATT, CDR2 SNEGSKA (reference sequence). The CDR3 runs 15 residues. Trimming took 5 bases from V and 6 from J; bases not matched to a gene: 9.

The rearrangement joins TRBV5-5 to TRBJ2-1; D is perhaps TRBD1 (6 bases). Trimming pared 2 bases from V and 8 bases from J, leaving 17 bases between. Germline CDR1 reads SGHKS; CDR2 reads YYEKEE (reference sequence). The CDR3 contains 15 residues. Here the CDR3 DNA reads TGTGCCAGCAGCTTATTTACTCAGGGGTTGGATGAGCAGTTCTTC. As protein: CASSLFTQGLDEQFF.

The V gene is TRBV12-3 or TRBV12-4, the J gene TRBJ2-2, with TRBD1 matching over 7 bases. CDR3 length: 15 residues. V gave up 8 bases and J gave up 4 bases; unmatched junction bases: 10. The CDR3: CASQPPGQITGELFF. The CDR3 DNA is TGTGCCAGCCAACCTCCGGGACAGATCACCGGGGAGCTGTTTTTT.

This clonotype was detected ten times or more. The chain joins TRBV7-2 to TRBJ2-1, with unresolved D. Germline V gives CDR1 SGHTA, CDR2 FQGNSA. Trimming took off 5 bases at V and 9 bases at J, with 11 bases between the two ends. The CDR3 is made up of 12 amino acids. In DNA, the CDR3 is TGTGCCAGCAGCCTCGGCTCAAGTGAGCAGTTCTTC. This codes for CASSLGSSEQFF. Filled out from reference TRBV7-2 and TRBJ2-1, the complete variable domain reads GAGVSQSPSNKVTEKGKDVELRCDPISGHTALYWYRQSLGQGLEFLIYFQGNSAPDKSGLPSDRFSAERTGGSVSTLTIQRTQQEDSAVYLCASSLGSSEQFFGPGTRLTVL.

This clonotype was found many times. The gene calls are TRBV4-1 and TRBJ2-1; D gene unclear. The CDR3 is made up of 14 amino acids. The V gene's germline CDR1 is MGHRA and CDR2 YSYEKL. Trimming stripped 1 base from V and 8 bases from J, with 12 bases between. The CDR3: CASSQVLGVDEQFF. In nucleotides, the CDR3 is TGCGCCAGCAGCCAAGTTTTGGGCGTGGATGAGCAGTTCTTC.

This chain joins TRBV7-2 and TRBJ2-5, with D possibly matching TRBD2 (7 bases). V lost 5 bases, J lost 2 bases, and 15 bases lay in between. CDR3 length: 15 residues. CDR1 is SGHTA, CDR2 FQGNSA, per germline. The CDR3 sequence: CASSLARGTQETQYF. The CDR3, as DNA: TGTGCCAGCAGCCTGGCGCGGGGGACACAAGAGACCCAGTACTTC.

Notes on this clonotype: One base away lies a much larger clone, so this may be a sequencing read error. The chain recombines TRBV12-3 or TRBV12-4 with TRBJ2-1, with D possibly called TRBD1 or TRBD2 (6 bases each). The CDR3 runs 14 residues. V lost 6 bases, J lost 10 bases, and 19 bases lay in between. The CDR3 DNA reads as TGTGCCAGCAGCGCGGGACACCCGAGCGACGAGCAGTTCTTC. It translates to CASSAGHPSDEQFF.

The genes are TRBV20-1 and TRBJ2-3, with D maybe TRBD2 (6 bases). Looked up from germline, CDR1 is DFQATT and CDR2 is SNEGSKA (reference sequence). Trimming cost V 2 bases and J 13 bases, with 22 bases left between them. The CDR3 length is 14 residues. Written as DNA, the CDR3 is TGCAGTGCTAGAAGAGAGGGTAGCGGACGGAGGGAGTATTTT. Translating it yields CSARREGSGRREYF.

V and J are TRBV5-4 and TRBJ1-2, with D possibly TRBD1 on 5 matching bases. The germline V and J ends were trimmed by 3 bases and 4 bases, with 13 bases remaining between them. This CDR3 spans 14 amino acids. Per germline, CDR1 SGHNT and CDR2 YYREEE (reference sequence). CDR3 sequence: CASSSAGEGYGYTF. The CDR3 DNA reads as TGTGCCAGCAGCTCGGCGGGGGAAGGCTATGGCTACACCTTC.

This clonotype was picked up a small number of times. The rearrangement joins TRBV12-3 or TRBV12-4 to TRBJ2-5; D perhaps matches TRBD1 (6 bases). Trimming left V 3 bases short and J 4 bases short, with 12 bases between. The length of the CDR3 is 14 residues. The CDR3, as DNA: TGTGCCAGCAGTTTCGGCCTCAGGGGAGAGACCCAGTACTTC. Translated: CASSFGLRGETQYF.

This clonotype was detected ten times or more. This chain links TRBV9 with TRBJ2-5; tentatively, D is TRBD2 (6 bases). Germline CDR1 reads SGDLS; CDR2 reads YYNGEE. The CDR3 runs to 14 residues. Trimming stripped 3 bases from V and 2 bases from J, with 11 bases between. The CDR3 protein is CASSAGSLQETQYF. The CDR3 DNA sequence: TGTGCCAGCAGCGCCGGGAGTCTTCAAGAGACCCAGTACTTC.

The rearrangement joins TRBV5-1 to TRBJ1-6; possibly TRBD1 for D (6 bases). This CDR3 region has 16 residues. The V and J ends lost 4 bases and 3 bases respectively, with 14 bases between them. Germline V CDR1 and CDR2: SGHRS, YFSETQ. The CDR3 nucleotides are TGCGCCAGCAGCCTGGGACACCCTGGCTATAATTCACCCCTCCACTTT. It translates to CASSLGHPGYNSPLHF.

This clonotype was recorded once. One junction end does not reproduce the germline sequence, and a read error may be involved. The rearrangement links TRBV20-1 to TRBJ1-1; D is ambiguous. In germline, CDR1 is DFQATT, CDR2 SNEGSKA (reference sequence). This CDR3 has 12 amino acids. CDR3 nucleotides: TGCAGTGCCATTCAGTCCAACACTGAAGCTTTTTTT. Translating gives CSAIQSNTEAFF.

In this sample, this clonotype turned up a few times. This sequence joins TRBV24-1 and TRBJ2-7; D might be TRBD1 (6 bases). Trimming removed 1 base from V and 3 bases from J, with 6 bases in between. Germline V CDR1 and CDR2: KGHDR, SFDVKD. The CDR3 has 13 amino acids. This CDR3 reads CATSDLGGYEQYF. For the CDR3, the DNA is TGTGCCACCAGTGATTTAGGGGGCTACGAGCAGTACTTC.

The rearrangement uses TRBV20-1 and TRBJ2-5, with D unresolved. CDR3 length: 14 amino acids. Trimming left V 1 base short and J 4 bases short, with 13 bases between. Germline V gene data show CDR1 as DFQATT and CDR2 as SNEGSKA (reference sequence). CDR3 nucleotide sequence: TGCAGTGCTAGAGCCCGCCCCATGGGAGAGACCCAGTACTTC. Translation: CSARARPMGETQYF.

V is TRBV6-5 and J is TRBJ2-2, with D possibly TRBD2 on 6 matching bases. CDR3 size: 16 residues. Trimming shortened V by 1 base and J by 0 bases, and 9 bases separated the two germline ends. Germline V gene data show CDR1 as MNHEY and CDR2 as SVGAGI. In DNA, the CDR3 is TGTGCCAGCAGTTACTTCAGCGGGTCGAACACCGGGGAGCTGTTTTTT. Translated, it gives CASSYFSGSNTGELFF.

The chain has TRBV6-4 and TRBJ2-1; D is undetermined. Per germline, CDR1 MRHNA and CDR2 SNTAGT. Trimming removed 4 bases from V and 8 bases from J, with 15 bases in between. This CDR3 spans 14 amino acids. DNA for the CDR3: TGTGCCAGCAGTGTCTCGCCCGACGGCCATGAGCAGTTCTTC. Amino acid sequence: CASSVSPDGHEQFF.

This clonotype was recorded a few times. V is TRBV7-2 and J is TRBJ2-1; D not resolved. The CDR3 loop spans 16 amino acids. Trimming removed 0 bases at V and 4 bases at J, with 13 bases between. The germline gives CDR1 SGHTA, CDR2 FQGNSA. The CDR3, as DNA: TGTGCCAGCAGCTTAGCGGATTCCGGGTGGTACAATGAGCAGTTCTTC. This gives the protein CASSLADSGWYNEQFF.

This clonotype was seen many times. The CDR3 here is CASSRDYQETQYF. In DNA, the CDR3 is TGTGCCAGCAGCCGGGACTACCAAGAGACCCAGTACTTC. V gene TRBV7-2 combines with J gene TRBJ2-5; tentatively, D is TRBD2 (6 bases). The CDR3 runs to 13 residues. V was clipped by 5 bases and J by 0 bases, with 7 bases between them. The germline CDR1 and CDR2 sequences are SGHTA and FQGNSA.

The DNA of the CDR3 is TGCAGTGCTAGAGATGGGGAAAGTCCCAATCAGCCCCAGCATTTT. Amino acid sequence: CSARDGESPNQPQHF. This chain uses TRBV20-1 with TRBJ1-5; D is unclear. Looked up from germline, CDR1 is DFQATT and CDR2 is SNEGSKA (reference sequence). V was shortened by 0 bases and J by 3 bases, with 12 bases between the two germline ends. This CDR3 is 15 amino acids long.

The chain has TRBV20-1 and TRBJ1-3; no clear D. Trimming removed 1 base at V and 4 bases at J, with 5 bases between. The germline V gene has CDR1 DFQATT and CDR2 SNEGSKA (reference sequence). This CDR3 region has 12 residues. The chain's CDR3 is CSARGTGNTIYF. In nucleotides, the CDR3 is TGCAGTGCTAGAGGTACCGGAAACACCATATATTTT.

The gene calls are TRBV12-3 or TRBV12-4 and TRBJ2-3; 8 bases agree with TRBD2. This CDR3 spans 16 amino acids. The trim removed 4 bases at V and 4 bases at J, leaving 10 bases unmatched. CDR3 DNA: TGTGCCAGCAGTTCTACCATAGCGGGGAGAGCAGATACGCAGTATTTT. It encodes CASSSTIAGRADTQYF.

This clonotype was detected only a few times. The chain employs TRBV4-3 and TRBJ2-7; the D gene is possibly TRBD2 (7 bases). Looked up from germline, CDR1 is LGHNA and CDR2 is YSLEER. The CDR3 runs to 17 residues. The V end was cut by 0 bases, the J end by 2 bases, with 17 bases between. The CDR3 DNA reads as TGCGCCAGCAGCCAAGATCGGGGGGTTGGGGGCGCCTACGAGCAGTACTTC. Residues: CASSQDRGVGGAYEQYF.

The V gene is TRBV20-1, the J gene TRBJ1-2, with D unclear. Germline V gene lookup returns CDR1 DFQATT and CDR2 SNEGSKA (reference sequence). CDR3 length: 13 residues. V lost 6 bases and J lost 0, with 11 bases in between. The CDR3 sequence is CSAGWRANYGYTF. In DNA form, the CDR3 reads TGCAGTGCAGGATGGAGAGCTAACTATGGCTACACCTTC.

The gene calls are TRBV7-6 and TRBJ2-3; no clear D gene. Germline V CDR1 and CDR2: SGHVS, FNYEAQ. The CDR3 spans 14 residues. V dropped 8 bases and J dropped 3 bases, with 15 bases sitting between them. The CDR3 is CASSRAPETDTQYF. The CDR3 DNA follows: TGTGCCAGCTCCCGGGCCCCAGAGACAGATACGCAGTATTTT.

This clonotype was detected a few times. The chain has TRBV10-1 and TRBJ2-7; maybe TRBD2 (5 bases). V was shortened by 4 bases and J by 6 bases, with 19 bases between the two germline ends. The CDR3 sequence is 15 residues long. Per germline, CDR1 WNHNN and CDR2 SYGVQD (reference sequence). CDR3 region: CASSATRSLVGEQYF. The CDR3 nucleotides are TGCGCCAGCAGTGCGACCCGCTCACTAGTGGGCGAGCAGTACTTC.

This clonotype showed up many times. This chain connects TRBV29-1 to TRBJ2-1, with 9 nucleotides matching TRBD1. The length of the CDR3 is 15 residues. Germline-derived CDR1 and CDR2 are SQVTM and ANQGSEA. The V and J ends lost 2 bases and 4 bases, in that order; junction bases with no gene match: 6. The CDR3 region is CSVEPRTGAYNEQFF. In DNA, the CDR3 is TGCAGCGTTGAACCCAGGACAGGGGCGTACAATGAGCAGTTCTTC.